The 23 T cell receptor beta chains below all came from one sample that was sequenced in a study of OX40 agonist ivuxolimab in advanced cancers. The method was immunoSEQ multiplex PCR; TCRdb's version includes in-frame clones alone and lacks a portion of them. The table lists around 70,000 clones, 90% to 95% of them singletons. Source: CD4+ or CD8+ T cells sorted from blood, taken in a trial of the OX40 agonist ivuxolimab. These receptors originate from an adult with an advanced solid tumor such as melanoma, head and neck, liver or kidney cancer.

This chain uses TRBV6-8 with TRBJ2-7, with D possibly matching TRBD1 (6 bases). V was cut by 8 bases and J by 5 bases, with 22 bases left in between. The CDR3 is made up of 15 amino acids. The germline CDR1 and CDR2 sequences are MNHGY and SAAAGT. The DNA of the CDR3 is TGTGCCAGCGTGGCCTGTACTGGGGGCTACAACGAGCAGTACTTC. Encoded protein: CASVACTGGYNEQYF.

This sequence joins TRBV11-2 and TRBJ2-3, with D uncertain. The CDR3 runs to 12 residues. V lost 5 bases and J lost 5, with 8 bases in between. Germline loops: CDR1 SGHAT, CDR2 FQNNGV. CDR3 coding DNA: TGTGCCAGCAGCCCTGAAAGAGATACGCAGTATTTT. Translated, it gives CASSPERDTQYF.

The V and J genes are TRBV15 and TRBJ1-1, with no clear D. Germline lookup yields CDR1 LNHNV and CDR2 YYDKDF (reference sequence). Trimming removed 5 bases from V and 0 bases from J, with 16 bases in between. The CDR3 runs 16 residues. CDR3 DNA sequence: TGTGCCACCAGCTTGGGCAACGGATTACTGAACACTGAAGCTTTCTTT. This encodes CATSLGNGLLNTEAFF.

The rearrangement uses TRBV12-5 and TRBJ1-1; D possibly corresponds to TRBD1 (6 bases). This CDR3 is 14 amino acids long. Per germline, CDR1 LGHNT and CDR2 FRNRAP. V was shortened by 0 bases and J by 4 bases, with 9 bases between the two germline ends. In DNA form, the CDR3 reads TGTGCTAGTGGTTTGGTAGAGGGGGGCACTGAAGCTTTCTTT. This gives the protein CASGLVEGGTEAFF.

CDR3 protein: CASSPQRQAGEQYF. In DNA, the CDR3 is TGTGCCAGCAGCCCACAAAGACAGGCCGGCGAGCAGTACTTC. The chain has TRBV7-9 and TRBJ2-7; possible D gene TRBD1, 6 bases. Germline CDR1 and CDR2: SEHNR and FQNEAQ (reference sequence). The CDR3 is 14 amino acids. Trimming shortened V by 5 bases and J by 6 bases, and 17 bases separated the two germline ends.

V and J are TRBV11-1 and TRBJ2-7; 9 bases agree with TRBD1. The CDR3 spans 16 residues. From germline, CDR1 is SGHAT and CDR2 FQDESV (reference sequence). Trimming at V came to 5 bases and at J to 3 bases, leaving 11 bases not matched to a gene. This CDR3 reads CASSVTGGVPNYEQYF. CDR3 nucleotides: TGTGCCAGCAGCGTAACAGGGGGCGTTCCCAACTACGAGCAGTACTTC.

CDR3 nucleotides: TGTGCCAGTAGTATCGGGGGCAGCTCTGGAAACACCATATATTTT. This translates into CASSIGGSSGNTIYF. The V gene is TRBV19, the J gene TRBJ1-3; possibly TRBD1 for D (6 bases). V lost 3 bases, J lost 0 bases, and 9 bases lay in between. From germline, CDR1 is LNHDA and CDR2 SQIVND (reference sequence). The length of the CDR3 is 15 residues.

The rearrangement uses TRBV27 and TRBJ1-4; D may be TRBD1 (5 bases). The CDR3 is 17 amino acids. In germline, CDR1 is MNHEY, CDR2 SMNVEV (reference sequence). Trimming shortened V by 3 bases and J by 1 base, and 15 bases separated the two germline ends. The chain's CDR3 is CASSFGRGDQTNEKLFF. The CDR3 DNA sequence: TGTGCCAGCAGTTTTGGGCGAGGGGACCAAACTAATGAAAAACTGTTTTTT.

The chain combines TRBV19 with TRBJ2-3; the match to TRBD1 covers 9 bases. The CDR3 has 16 residues. Germline-derived CDR1 and CDR2 are LNHDA and SQIVND (reference sequence). V gave up 5 bases and J gave up 4 bases; unmatched junction bases: 10. The CDR3 protein is CASSETGTGYPDTQYF. DNA of the CDR3: TGTGCCAGTAGTGAAACCGGGACAGGGTACCCAGATACGCAGTATTTT.

V gene TRBV7-2 combines with J gene TRBJ1-5; possibly TRBD1 for D (6 bases). Germline CDR1 and CDR2: SGHTA and FQGNSA. Trimming stripped 3 bases from V and 0 bases from J, with 18 bases between. The CDR3 is 18 amino acids. The CDR3 sequence: CASSLDREGGYSNQPQHF. The CDR3 DNA reads as TGTGCCAGCAGCTTGGACAGAGAGGGGGGGTATAGCAATCAGCCCCAGCATTTT.

J is TRBJ1-5 and V is TRBV21-1; TRBD1 was called by the table and not checked on the DNA. TRBV21-1 is a known pseudogene. The CDR3 is 15 residues long. The CDR3 loop is CASTPGQLSNQPQHF. CDR3 sequence (DNA): TGTGCCAGCACCCCTGGGCAGCTTAGCAATCAGCCCCAGCATTTT.

J is TRBJ2-2 and V is TRBV10-1; perhaps TRBD1 as D (6 bases). The length of the CDR3 is 15 residues. Per germline, CDR1 WNHNN and CDR2 SYGVQD (reference sequence). V was shortened by 2 bases and J by 5 bases, with 12 bases between the two germline ends. The chain's CDR3 is CASSETRQETGELFF. The CDR3 DNA reads TGCGCCAGCAGTGAGACCAGACAGGAAACCGGGGAGCTGTTTTTT.

The DNA for the CDR3 is TGCGCCAGCAGCTTATGGACAGGGGACTATGGCTACACCTTC. It is translated as CASSLWTGDYGYTF. The chain couples TRBV5-1 to TRBJ1-2, with TRBD1 matching 9 bases. Germline CDR1 SGHRS, CDR2 YFSETQ. After removal of 2 bases from V and 3 bases from J, the junction contained 2 bases not matched to a gene. This CDR3 region has 14 residues.

The V gene is TRBV5-1, the J gene TRBJ2-5; D is unresolved. The germline V gene has CDR1 SGHRS and CDR2 YFSETQ. Trimming stripped 4 bases from V and 0 bases from J, with 7 bases between. This CDR3 comprises 13 residues. DNA for the CDR3: TGCGCCAGCAGCCCTACCTACCAAGAGACCCAGTACTTC. Amino acid sequence: CASSPTYQETQYF.

The V and J genes are TRBV4-1 and TRBJ2-3; D is perhaps TRBD2 (6 bases). Trimming cost V 4 bases and J 6 bases, with 14 bases left between them. Per germline, CDR1 MGHRA and CDR2 YSYEKL. The CDR3 totals 14 residues. DNA for the CDR3: TGCGCCAGCAGCCCCTCTAGCGTTGCGGATACGCAGTATTTT. Translating it yields CASSPSSVADTQYF.

The CDR3 loop reads CAWSPGTGNSPLHF. The DNA of the CDR3 is TGTGCCTGGAGCCCCGGGACAGGGAATTCACCCCTCCACTTT. The chain is built from TRBV30 and TRBJ1-6; 9 nucleotides align to TRBD1. Looked up from germline, CDR1 is GTSNPN and CDR2 is SVGIG (reference sequence). Trimming cost V 3 bases and J 7 bases; bases outside gene matches: 4. The CDR3 spans 14 residues.

The chain has TRBV19 and TRBJ2-7; TRBD1 agrees at 7 bases. V lost 5 bases, J lost 3 bases, and 4 bases stayed unmatched. Germline V CDR1 and CDR2: LNHDA, SQIVND (reference sequence). This CDR3 has 13 residues. In DNA form, the CDR3 reads TGTGCCAGTAGTGTCCGGGACAGCTACGAGCAGTACTTC. It specifies CASSVRDSYEQYF.

This rearrangement joins TRBV7-6 to TRBJ2-7; 9 positions agree with TRBD1. The CDR3 has 17 residues. V lost 4 bases and J lost 4; bases outside the gene matches: 14. Per germline, CDR1 SGHVS and CDR2 FNYEAQ. The CDR3 protein is CASSWQATGQGRYEQYF. The CDR3 nucleotides read TGTGCCAGCAGCTGGCAAGCGACGGGACAGGGCAGATACGAGCAGTACTTC. Filled out from reference TRBV7-6 and TRBJ2-7, the complete variable domain reads GAGVSQSPRYKVTKRGQDVALRCDPISGHVSLYWYRQALGQGPEFLTYFNYEAQQDKSGLPNDRFSAERPEGSISTLTIQRTEQRDSAMYRCASSWQATGQGRYEQYFGPGTRLTVT.

The chain employs TRBV5-8 and TRBJ2-2; the D gene is possibly TRBD2 (5 bases). CDR1 SGHTS and CDR2 YDEGEE come from the germline V gene. Trimming shortened V by 1 base and J by 7 bases, and 8 bases separated the two germline ends. The CDR3 length is 13 residues. CDR3 residues: CASSLFGNGELFF. As DNA, the CDR3 is TGTGCCAGCAGCTTGTTCGGGAACGGGGAGCTGTTTTTT.

This clone was seen a handful of times. The gene calls are TRBV7-9 and TRBJ1-1, with 7 bases aligning to TRBD1. The V segment lost 2 bases and the J segment 3 bases; nucleotides outside the gene matches: 3. Per germline, CDR1 SEHNR and CDR2 FQNEAQ (reference sequence). The CDR3 covers 14 residues. In nucleotides, the CDR3 is TGTGCCAGCAGCTTAACGACAGGGTACACTGAAGCTTTCTTT. Translation gives CASSLTTGYTEAFF.

The chain links TRBV7-3 to TRBJ2-1; D remains unclear. The CDR3 is 14 amino acids. Germline V CDR1 and CDR2: SGHTA, FQGTGA. The ends were cut back, 1 base at V and 8 bases at J, with 12 bases in the middle. The CDR3 bases are TGTGCCAGCAGCTTAAGGTTAGGGCAAGATGAGCAGTTCTTC. Translation: CASSLRLGQDEQFF.

V is TRBV10-2 and J is TRBJ1-3; no definite D call. V was pared by 2 bases and J by 4 bases, with 12 bases between. Germline CDR1 WSHSY, CDR2 SAAADI. The CDR3 is made up of 15 amino acids. The CDR3 protein is CASSEAPAVGNTIYF. The CDR3 bases are TGCGCCAGCAGTGAGGCGCCGGCCGTCGGAAACACCATATATTTT.

The genes are TRBV7-9 and TRBJ2-3; 8 bases line up with TRBD2. The CDR3 consists of 14 residues. Germline CDR1 is SEHNR and CDR2 is FQNEAQ (reference sequence). With V trimmed by 5 bases and J by 8 bases, 9 bases remained unmatched. The CDR3 here is CASSPGGVAATQYF. CDR3 nucleotides: TGTGCCAGCAGCCCCGGGGGGGTCGCCGCTACGCAGTATTTT. Full variable domain (remainder filled in from reference TRBV7-9 and TRBJ2-3): DTGVSQNPRHKITKRGQNVTFRCDPISEHNRLYWYRQTLGQGPEFLTYFQNEAQLEKSRLLSDRFSAERPKGSFSTLEIQRTEQGDSAMYLCASSPGGVAATQYFGPGTRLTVL.